Listed below are T cell receptor beta chains from one sample, sequenced in a study of T cell repertoires in ileal Crohn's disease. Measured with immunoSEQ multiplex PCR; TCRdb has only the in-frame clones, and not every one. The data show fewer than 6,500 clones, 75% to 80% seen once. What was sequenced was ileal tissue. All receptors come from an adult with Crohn's disease. CDR3s include the opening cysteine and the closing phenylalanine or tryptophan.

cdr3_aa	v_call
CASSFGTAPGLFF	TRBV28
CAGSENTEAFF	TRBV6-1
CASSPRTGGTGELFF	TRBV18
CATSRRGVGEAFF	TRBV15
CASSSGFGGSQETQYF	TRBV11-3
CASSLSVSNQPQHF	TRBV28
CASSYTGNTGELFF	TRBV6-5
CASSLHRATNEKLFF	TRBV5-8
CASSITGNEQFF	TRBV19
CASSLAGQSRYEQYF	TRBV5-4
CASSQDLVASYEQFF	TRBV4-3
CASSFLAGAYEQYF	TRBV11-1
CASSRSTGKNYGYTF	TRBV19
CASSLVADHYGYTF	TRBV5-5
CASSLLRTASYF	TRBV28
CASSQVRVTGELFF	TRBV14
CASSPMTGERTEAFF	TRBV18
CASSPQTGGGSGEAFF	TRBV18
CASSVTSVPDTQYF	TRBV9
CASSTRQIYEQYF	TRBV7-2
CASSPGQGVYYGYTF	TRBV7-8
CASSDDGAAQYF	TRBV2
CATSRDRGAGELFF	TRBV15
CSGAQGGNTEAFF	TRBV29-1
CASSSGTEYGYTF	TRBV14
CASSLSGVSGYTF	TRBV7-6
CASSVPPGTNQPQHF	TRBV2
CASSISGRSSYEQYF	TRBV7-2
CAISEQGAGYGYTF	TRBV10-3
CASSQAPTSQPPYEQYF	TRBV4-1